The present TCR beta chain was sequenced within a study of blood T cells in healthy people across ages. Each sample used at least 6 million PBMCs. This clonotype was seen a handful of times. Primed by a sample-barcoded 5' primer and a J-beta primer mix, a second PCR proceeded for about 7 to 11 cycles. Via MiXCR, TCRdb re-called the 5' RACE reads, giving one row per CDR3 protein. The repertoire holds roughly 1.7 million distinct CDR3 sequences, with approximately 32% as singletons. Source material: blood. The receptor was derived from a woman between 25 and 40 years old in good health.

The CDR3 region has the DNA TGCAGTGCGAAAGATCGGCGGGAGGGGGTGGAGACCCAGTACTTC. This translates into CSAKDRREGVETQYF. The genes are TRBV20-1 and TRBJ2-5; 9 bases fit TRBD2. V shed 6 bases and J 5 bases; nucleotides not matched to a gene: 13. Germline-derived CDR1 and CDR2 are DFQATT and SNEGSKA (reference sequence). The CDR3 has 15 amino acids.